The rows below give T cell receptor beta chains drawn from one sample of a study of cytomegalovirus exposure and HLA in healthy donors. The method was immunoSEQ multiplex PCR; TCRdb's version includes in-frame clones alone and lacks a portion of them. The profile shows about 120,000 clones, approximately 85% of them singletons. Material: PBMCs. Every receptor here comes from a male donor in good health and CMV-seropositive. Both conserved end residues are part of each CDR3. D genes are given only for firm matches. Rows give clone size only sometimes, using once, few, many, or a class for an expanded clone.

CDR3aa: CASSTDSYVPYEQYF
CDR3nt: TGTGCCAGTAGTACGGACAGCTATGTTCCCTACGAGCAGTACTTC
len: 15
v_gene: TRBV19
j_gene: TRBJ2-7
d_gene: NA
abundance: NA

CDR3aa: CAWSSEVYIGF
CDR3nt: TGTGCCTGGAGTTCAGAGGTCTACATCGGCTTC
len: 11
v_gene: TRBV30
j_gene: TRBJ2-7
d_gene: NA
abundance: NA

CDR3aa: CASSKRGTYPYEQYF
CDR3nt: TGTGCCAGCAGCAAACGCGGGACGTACCCCTACGAGCAGTACTTC
len: 15
v_gene: TRBV21-1
j_gene: TRBJ2-7
d_gene: NA
abundance: NA

CDR3aa: CASSKRIPRGNEQFF
CDR3nt: TGTGCCAGCAGCAAAAGGATCCCGCGGGGGAATGAGCAGTTCTTC
len: 15
v_gene: TRBV21-1
j_gene: TRBJ2-1
d_gene: NA
abundance: NA

CDR3aa: CASIPGQAFEKLFF
CDR3nt: TGTGCCAGCATTCCGGGACAGGCTTTTGAAAAACTGTTTTTT
len: 14
v_gene: TRBV2
j_gene: TRBJ1-4
d_gene: TRBD1
abundance: NA

CDR3aa: CASSLGHSAEDFYNEQFF
CDR3nt: TGTGCCAGCAGCTTAGGCCACTCGGCGGAGGATTTCTACAATGAGCAGTTCTTC
len: 18
v_gene: TRBV7-6
j_gene: TRBJ2-1
d_gene: NA
abundance: NA

CDR3aa: CASSYQGGGSPEAFF
CDR3nt: TGTGCCAGCAGCTACCAGGGCGGGGGAAGTCCTGAAGCTTTCTTT
len: 15
v_gene: TRBV7-9
j_gene: TRBJ1-1
d_gene: NA
abundance: NA

CDR3aa: CASSYPGQSANEQFF
CDR3nt: TGTGCCAGCAGTTACCCAGGACAAAGCGCCAATGAGCAGTTCTTC
len: 15
v_gene: TRBV6-6
j_gene: TRBJ2-1
d_gene: NA
abundance: NA

CDR3aa: CASSQGIEGRSYEQYF
CDR3nt: TGCGCCAGCAGCCAAGGTATCGAGGGCCGCTCCTACGAGCAGTACTTC
len: 16
v_gene: TRBV4-3
j_gene: TRBJ2-7
d_gene: NA
abundance: NA

CDR3aa: CASSSPGTGADEAFF
CDR3nt: TGTGCCAGCAGCTCTCCCGGGACAGGGGCCGATGAAGCTTTCTTT
len: 15
v_gene: TRBV21-1
j_gene: TRBJ1-1
d_gene: NA
abundance: NA

CDR3aa: CSVEGYRDRGRETQYF
CDR3nt: TGCAGCGTTGAGGGTTACCGGGACAGGGGGCGGGAGACCCAGTACTTC
len: 16
v_gene: TRBV29-1
j_gene: TRBJ2-5
d_gene: TRBD1
abundance: NA

CDR3aa: CASSLLTRGSGNTIYF
CDR3nt: TGTGCCAGCAGTTTGCTCACTCGGGGATCTGGAAACACCATATATTTT
len: 16
v_gene: TRBV28
j_gene: TRBJ1-3
d_gene: NA
abundance: NA

CDR3aa: CASSLARLVGTDTQYF
CDR3nt: TGTGCCAGCAGCTTGGCCAGGCTGGTGGGCACAGATACGCAGTATTTT
len: 16
v_gene: TRBV5-5
j_gene: TRBJ2-3
d_gene: NA
abundance: NA

CDR3aa: CASTIGAGTGNEKLFF
CDR3nt: TGTGCCAGCACCATAGGGGCCGGGACAGGGAATGAAAAACTGTTTTTT
len: 16
v_gene: TRBV7-6
j_gene: TRBJ1-4
d_gene: TRBD1
abundance: NA

CDR3aa: CASSKDRFLLETQYF
CDR3nt: TGTGCCAGCAGCAAAGACAGGTTTCTCCTAGAGACCCAGTACTTC
len: 15
v_gene: TRBV7-2
j_gene: TRBJ2-5
d_gene: NA
abundance: few

CDR3aa: CASSLGLAGQETQYF
CDR3nt: TGTGCCAGCAGCTTAGGACTAGCGGGACAAGAGACCCAGTACTTC
len: 15
v_gene: TRBV11-3
j_gene: TRBJ2-5
d_gene: TRBD2
abundance: NA

CDR3aa: CASSRDGQESNTGELFF
CDR3nt: TGTGCCAGTAGTAGGGACGGACAGGAGTCCAACACCGGGGAGCTGTTTTTT
len: 17
v_gene: TRBV19
j_gene: TRBJ2-2
d_gene: TRBD1
abundance: few

CDR3aa: CASSVRVGEQFF
CDR3nt: TGTGCCAGCAGCGTCAGGGTGGGGGAGCAGTTCTTC
len: 12
v_gene: TRBV7-2
j_gene: TRBJ2-1
d_gene: NA
abundance: once

CDR3aa: CASSRGLAGGFNTGELFF
CDR3nt: TGTGCCAGCAGTAGGGGACTAGCGGGAGGCTTTAACACCGGGGAGCTGTTTTTT
len: 18
v_gene: TRBV27
j_gene: TRBJ2-2
d_gene: TRBD2
abundance: NA

CDR3aa: CASSIVGDTQYF
CDR3nt: TGTGCCAGTAGTATAGTCGGGGATACGCAGTATTTT
len: 12
v_gene: TRBV19
j_gene: TRBJ2-3
d_gene: NA
abundance: NA

CDR3aa: CASSLRGTNQPQHF
CDR3nt: TGTGCCAGCAGTTTAAGGGGCACCAATCAGCCCCAGCATTTT
len: 14
v_gene: TRBV27
j_gene: TRBJ1-5
d_gene: NA
abundance: NA

CDR3aa: CASSGGGQAFF
CDR3nt: TGTGCCAGCAGCGGGGGGGGACAAGCTTTCTTT
len: 11
v_gene: TRBV9
j_gene: TRBJ1-1
d_gene: NA
abundance: NA

CDR3aa: CASTDPSGVYEQYF
CDR3nt: TGTGCCAGCACCGACCCTAGCGGGGTTTACGAGCAGTACTTC
len: 14
v_gene: TRBV28
j_gene: TRBJ2-7
d_gene: TRBD2
abundance: NA

CDR3aa: CASSVGDSAQETQYF
CDR3nt: TGTGCCAGCAGCGTAGGGGACAGCGCTCAAGAGACCCAGTACTTC
len: 15
v_gene: TRBV9
j_gene: TRBJ2-5
d_gene: TRBD1
abundance: NA

CDR3aa: CASSSISGSNEQFF
CDR3nt: TGTGCCAGCAGCTCCATTAGCGGGAGCAATGAGCAGTTCTTC
len: 14
v_gene: TRBV11-2
j_gene: TRBJ2-1
d_gene: TRBD2
abundance: NA

CDR3aa: CASSFSTSGRGRYEQYF
CDR3nt: TGTGCCAGCAGCTTCTCGACTAGCGGGAGGGGGAGGTACGAGCAGTACTTC
len: 17
v_gene: TRBV7-2
j_gene: TRBJ2-7
d_gene: TRBD2
abundance: NA

CDR3aa: CASSDTGLARDEQYF
CDR3nt: TGTGCCAGCAGCGATACGGGACTAGCTAGGGACGAGCAGTACTTC
len: 15
v_gene: TRBV13
j_gene: TRBJ2-7
d_gene: TRBD2
abundance: NA

CDR3aa: CASSPWDSSREAQYF
CDR3nt: TGTGCCAGCAGTCCATGGGACAGCTCAAGAGAAGCCCAGTACTTC
len: 15
v_gene: TRBV27
j_gene: TRBJ2-5
d_gene: TRBD1
abundance: NA

CDR3aa: CASRDRGNTEAFF
CDR3nt: TGTGCCAGCCGGGACAGGGGGAACACTGAAGCTTTCTTT
len: 13
v_gene: TRBV6-5
j_gene: TRBJ1-1
d_gene: TRBD1
abundance: NA

CDR3aa: CASSPRGSSGITGVEQFF
CDR3nt: TGTGCCAGCAGCCCGCGCGGGTCTAGCGGGATTACGGGAGTTGAGCAGTTCTTC
len: 18
v_gene: TRBV7-8
j_gene: TRBJ2-1
d_gene: TRBD2
abundance: NA

CDR3aa: CASTSRDRAETQYF
CDR3nt: TGTGCCAGCACCTCCCGGGACAGGGCAGAGACCCAGTACTTC
len: 14
v_gene: TRBV28
j_gene: TRBJ2-5
d_gene: TRBD1
abundance: NA

CDR3aa: CASLTSGGLRSTDTQYF
CDR3nt: TGTGCCAGCCTGACGTCGGGAGGCCTCAGAAGCACAGATACGCAGTATTTT
len: 17
v_gene: TRBV6-4
j_gene: TRBJ2-3
d_gene: TRBD2
abundance: NA

CDR3aa: CASSLTTLRDSPGNTIYF
CDR3nt: TGTGCCAGCAGCTTAACTACCCTACGGGACTCTCCGGGAAACACCATATATTTT
len: 18
v_gene: TRBV7-3
j_gene: TRBJ1-3
d_gene: NA
abundance: NA

CDR3aa: CASSLIVSVRDSLKNTGELFF
CDR3nt: TGTGCCAGCAGTTTAATAGTTTCGGTACGGGACAGCTTGAAGAACACCGGGGAGCTGTTTTTT
len: 21
v_gene: TRBV28
j_gene: TRBJ2-2
d_gene: TRBD1
abundance: NA

CDR3aa: CASSRLERPEETQYF
CDR3nt: TGCGCCAGCAGCCGCCTCGAGCGGCCCGAAGAGACCCAGTACTTC
len: 15
v_gene: TRBV4-3
j_gene: TRBJ2-5
d_gene: NA
abundance: NA

CDR3aa: CASRSERDGEQYF
CDR3nt: TGTGCCAGCAGATCCGAGCGGGACGGCGAGCAGTACTTC
len: 13
v_gene: TRBV28
j_gene: TRBJ2-7
d_gene: TRBD2
abundance: NA

CDR3aa: CAWSPLVRGPQHF
CDR3nt: TGTGCCTGGAGTCCTCTTGTTCGGGGGCCCCAGCATTTT
len: 13
v_gene: TRBV30
j_gene: TRBJ1-5
d_gene: NA
abundance: once

CDR3aa: CASSIRTGGGKDTQYF
CDR3nt: TGTGCCAGCAGCATACGGACAGGGGGCGGAAAAGATACGCAGTATTTT
len: 16
v_gene: TRBV9
j_gene: TRBJ2-3
d_gene: TRBD1
abundance: NA

CDR3aa: CASSHLTHSGNTIYF
CDR3nt: TGTGCCAGCAGTCACCTAACGCACTCTGGAAACACCATATATTTT
len: 15
v_gene: TRBV5-8
j_gene: TRBJ1-3
d_gene: NA
abundance: NA

CDR3aa: CASSLRQGGFNEQFF
CDR3nt: TGTGCCAGCAGCTTACGCCAGGGGGGTTTCAATGAGCAGTTCTTC
len: 15
v_gene: TRBV7-9
j_gene: TRBJ2-1
d_gene: NA
abundance: once

CDR3aa: CASSADSSSYEQYF
CDR3nt: TGTGCCAGTAGTGCGGACTCCAGCTCCTACGAGCAGTACTTC
len: 14
v_gene: TRBV19
j_gene: TRBJ2-7
d_gene: NA
abundance: NA